This T cell receptor (beta chain) was sequenced in a study of human T cells and chemical hapten exposure. Study-wide background: A roughly 2 cm by roughly 2 cm inner upper arm patch received 2% DPC for sensitization. TCR yields per sample varied mostly from small pooled library volume differences.

Described time point: patch test 1, 2 weeks after DPC sensitization. Noted treatment: therapeutic diphenylcyclopropenone sensitization with weekly scalp DPC. Trimming left V 5 bases short and J 8 bases short, with 10 bases between. CDR3 size: 12 residues. Per the germline V gene, CDR1 is SGHTA and CDR2 is FQGNSA. In TCRdb, the RACE reads were re-called with MiXCR into one record per CDR3 protein. The data contain around 380,000 distinct CDR3 sequences, 4.8% of them seen just once; the ten biggest clones take up around 2.3%. In this sample, this clonotype turned up a few times. Antigen unknown. Study-level points and caveats: Expanded TCRs grouped into significantly more large CDR3 similarity clusters than controls produced.

The sample in question was whole blood, obtained in connection with sensitization to the hapten diphenylcyclopropenone (DPC). The source of this sequence is a woman aged 50 to 65 with alopecia areata. Some clones in this sample may be carry-over from other donors' samples. This chain uses TRBV7-2 with TRBJ2-1, with D possibly TRBD1 on 5 matching bases. The CDR3 protein is CASSPQADEQFF. The CDR3 DNA reads as TGTGCCAGCAGCCCACAGGCCGATGAGCAGTTCTTC.